Listed below are T cell receptor beta chains from one sample, sequenced in a study of human T cells and chemical hapten exposure. TCRdb re-derived calls from the RACE reads in MiXCR, one entry per CDR3 protein. The repertoire includes about 340,000 distinct CDR3 sequences, approximately 6.9% of them detected once, and more than 7% sits in the top ten. Sequenced here: whole blood, sampled in connection with sensitization to the hapten diphenylcyclopropenone (DPC). These receptors originate from a woman aged 18-35 years with alopecia areata. Some clones in this sample may be carry-over from other donors' samples. Both conserved end residues are part of each CDR3. D genes are given only for firm matches. A clone size is listed for some rows: how often the clone was seen (once, few, many), or a class if it is expanded.

size	J	D	V	DNA	CDR3
many	TRBJ2-5	-	TRBV5-1	TGCGCCAGCAGCTTGCAAGGGCAGAGCCAAGAGACCCAGTACTTC	CASSLQGQSQETQYF
-	TRBJ2-7	-	TRBV5-1	TGCGCCAGCAGCTTGGCTACCGGGAACACCTACGAGCAGTACTTC	CASSLATGNTYEQYF
few	TRBJ2-3	-	TRBV5-1	TGCGCCAGCAGGGCGGGGCAGGGGGTAGCAGATACGCAGTATTTT	CASRAGQGVADTQYF
few	TRBJ1-1	-	TRBV7-9	TGTGCCAGCAGCTTAGGGTCCCTTGAAGCTTTCTTT	CASSLGSLEAFF
-	TRBJ1-5	-	TRBV7-2	TGTGCCAGCAGCTTGCCAGGGAACAATCAGCCCCAGCATTTT	CASSLPGNNQPQHF
few	TRBJ2-3	-	TRBV27	TGTGCCAGCAGTAAAGGAGATACGCAGTATTTT	CASSKGDTQYF
-	TRBJ1-6	-	TRBV12-3/TRBV12-4	TGTGCCAGCAGTTCACCCACCGGCGTAGGTTCACCCCTCCACTTT	CASSSPTGVGSPLHF
-	TRBJ1-4	-	TRBV29-1	TGCAGCGTTGAACTGACTCCTAATGAAAAACTGTTTTTT	CSVELTPNEKLFF
few	TRBJ2-1	TRBD2	TRBV4-1	TGCGCCAGCAGCCAGGGTCCTCGAAAGGGCGGGGGGGCCTGGATTCCTGAGCAGTTCTTC	CASSQGPRKGGGAWIPEQFF
many	TRBJ1-1	TRBD1	TRBV6-2/TRBV6-3	TGTGCCAGCAGGGGACAGCCCCCGAACACTGAAGCTTTCTTT	CASRGQPPNTEAFF
few	TRBJ1-2	-	TRBV12-3/TRBV12-4	TGTGCCAGCACTCCGAGGGCAGGGGTTTATGGCTACACCTTC	CASTPRAGVYGYTF
-	TRBJ2-2	-	TRBV9	TGTGCCAGCAGCGTAAGTGGGATCACCGGGGAGCTGTTTTTT	CASSVSGITGELFF
many	TRBJ2-6	-	TRBV12-3/TRBV12-4	TGTGCCAGCAGTCCGGCGGGGAGTGGGGCCAACGTCCTGACTTTC	CASSPAGSGANVLTF
many	TRBJ2-7	TRBD2	TRBV6-6	TGTGCCAGCAGTTACCCCACTAGCGGGGGGCCTAGCTCCTACGAGCAGTACTTC	CASSYPTSGGPSSYEQYF
few	TRBJ2-3	-	TRBV5-1	TGCGCCAGCAGCTTGGAAGGGAGCGGATCCAGCACAGATACGCAGTATTTT	CASSLEGSGSSTDTQYF
many	TRBJ2-7	TRBD1	TRBV27	TGTGCCAGCAGTGGTAGACCCCGGGACAGGAGCTCCTACGAGCAGTACTTC	CASSGRPRDRSSYEQYF
many	TRBJ2-1	-	TRBV14	TGTGCCAGCAGCCAACTTTCGTTCGGGGAGCAGTTCTTC	CASSQLSFGEQFF
many	TRBJ2-2	TRBD1	TRBV7-9	TGTGCCAGCAGCCCGAGGACAGGGGAGAACACCGGGGAGCTGTTTTTT	CASSPRTGENTGELFF
few	TRBJ2-6	TRBD1	TRBV5-1	TGCGCCAGCAGCAACGATCGGACAGGGGGCAACGTCCTGACTTTC	CASSNDRTGGNVLTF
-	TRBJ1-2	-	TRBV6-5	TGTGCCAGCAGTTACTCATGGGGAGACTATGGCTACACCTTC	CASSYSWGDYGYTF
many	TRBJ1-1	-	TRBV6-2/TRBV6-3	TGTGCCAGCAGGGTAAGGGGTGAGGCTGAAGCTTTCTTT	CASRVRGEAEAFF
-	TRBJ2-6	-	TRBV12-3/TRBV12-4	TGTGCCAGCAGTCCGGCCGCTGGGTCTGGGGCCAACGTCCTGACTTTC	CASSPAAGSGANVLTF
many	TRBJ2-1	-	TRBV3-1	TGTGCCAGCAGCCAAGTGGGGGACGGTGCATACAATGAGCAGTTCTTC	CASSQVGDGAYNEQFF
-	TRBJ1-2	-	TRBV29-1	TGCAGCGTTGAGAACGGAAGCTATGGCTACACCTTC	CSVENGSYGYTF